This is a list of T cell receptor beta chains from one sample in a study of molecular identifiers for immune sequencing clone quantification. TCRdb processed the PCR reads anew with MiXCR; each CDR3 protein has one entry. The sample holds around 480,000 distinct CDR3 sequences, about a fifth seen once. The source material was naive CD8+ T cells from blood, with Jurkat cell RNA spiked in. Source of these receptors: a human donor in good health. Some libraries in this study had Jurkat cell RNA spiked in. Both conserved end residues are part of each CDR3. Each record gives: clone size, V gene, J gene, D gene, CDR3 protein, CDR3 DNA. A D gene is named only where the DNA matches it firmly. Clone size appears in some rows only: once, few, many, or a class for an expanded clone.

clone size: many
V gene: TRBV4-3
J gene: TRBJ2-7
D gene: TRBD1
CDR3 protein: CASSQDRFEQGAGEQYF
CDR3 DNA: TGCGCCAGCAGCCAAGATCGTTTTGAACAGGGGGCAGGCGAGCAGTACTTC

clone size: many
V gene: TRBV29-1
J gene: TRBJ2-3
D gene: TRBD2
CDR3 protein: CSVEDESGGFFGTDTQYF
CDR3 DNA: TGCAGCGTTGAAGATGAGAGCGGGGGGTTTTTTGGCACAGATACGCAGTATTTT

clone size: many
V gene: TRBV4-3
J gene: TRBJ2-3
D gene: .
CDR3 protein: CASSQVRISTDTQYF
CDR3 DNA: TGCGCCAGCAGCCAAGTCCGGATTAGCACAGATACGCAGTATTTT

clone size: many
V gene: TRBV28
J gene: TRBJ2-3
D gene: .
CDR3 protein: CASSFLADTQYF
CDR3 DNA: TGTGCCAGCAGCTTTTTGGCGGATACGCAGTATTTT

clone size: few
V gene: TRBV9
J gene: TRBJ2-6
D gene: .
CDR3 protein: CASSVSPKRSGANVLTF
CDR3 DNA: TGTGCCAGCAGCGTGAGCCCGAAGAGGTCTGGGGCCAACGTCCTGACTTTC

clone size: many
V gene: TRBV7-9
J gene: TRBJ1-1
D gene: TRBD1
CDR3 protein: CASSLAGQTNTEAFF
CDR3 DNA: TGTGCCAGCAGCTTAGCGGGACAGACAAACACTGAAGCTTTCTTT

clone size: .
V gene: TRBV29-1
J gene: TRBJ2-7
D gene: .
CDR3 protein: CSVADIPGPYEQYF
CDR3 DNA: TGCAGCGTTGCCGACATCCCCGGACCTTACGAGCAGTACTTC

clone size: .
V gene: TRBV27
J gene: TRBJ2-2
D gene: TRBD2
CDR3 protein: CASSLNLAGGIGELFF
CDR3 DNA: TGTGCCAGCAGTTTAAATCTAGCGGGAGGAATCGGGGAGCTGTTTTTT

clone size: few
V gene: TRBV7-9
J gene: TRBJ2-7
D gene: TRBD2
CDR3 protein: CASSTPLAGGPQDEQYF
CDR3 DNA: TGTGCCAGCAGTACCCCTCTAGCGGGAGGGCCGCAGGACGAGCAGTACTTC

clone size: .
V gene: TRBV24-1
J gene: TRBJ2-3
D gene: TRBD2
CDR3 protein: CATNSGSTDTQYF
CDR3 DNA: TGTGCCACCAATAGCGGGAGCACAGATACGCAGTATTTT

clone size: .
V gene: TRBV5-3
J gene: TRBJ2-1
D gene: .
CDR3 protein: CASSSQPPTGPGNEQFF
CDR3 DNA: TGTGCCAGCAGCTCCCAACCACCGACAGGCCCCGGGAATGAGCAGTTCTTC

clone size: few
V gene: TRBV20-1
J gene: TRBJ2-7
D gene: .
CDR3 protein: CGARVPGSYEQYF
CDR3 DNA: TGCGGTGCTAGAGTCCCAGGGTCCTACGAGCAGTACTTC

clone size: .
V gene: TRBV5-1
J gene: TRBJ2-7
D gene: TRBD1
CDR3 protein: CASSWTGGEPYF
CDR3 DNA: TGCGCCAGCAGCTGGACAGGTGGCGAGCCGTACTTC

clone size: many
V gene: TRBV4-3
J gene: TRBJ2-3
D gene: TRBD1
CDR3 protein: CASSPGTAFNTDTQYF
CDR3 DNA: TGCGCCAGCAGCCCCGGGACAGCCTTCAACACAGATACGCAGTATTTT

clone size: .
V gene: TRBV4-1
J gene: TRBJ1-1
D gene: .
CDR3 protein: CASSTNWNTEAFF
CDR3 DNA: TGCGCCAGCAGCACCAATTGGAACACTGAAGCTTTCTTT

clone size: few
V gene: TRBV27
J gene: TRBJ2-7
D gene: .
CDR3 protein: CASSWAGTSYEQYF
CDR3 DNA: TGTGCCAGCAGTTGGGCAGGGACCTCCTACGAGCAGTACTTC

clone size: many
V gene: TRBV7-9
J gene: TRBJ2-2
D gene: .
CDR3 protein: CASSFPPPPNTGELFF
CDR3 DNA: TGTGCCAGCAGCTTCCCCCCCCCGCCTAACACCGGGGAGCTGTTTTTT

clone size: .
V gene: TRBV5-1
J gene: TRBJ2-3
D gene: .
CDR3 protein: CASSGDITDTQYF
CDR3 DNA: TGCGCCAGCAGCGGGGATATTACAGATACGCAGTATTTT

clone size: few
V gene: TRBV7-9
J gene: TRBJ1-5
D gene: .
CDR3 protein: CASSLVAEPQHF
CDR3 DNA: TGTGCCAGCAGCTTAGTCGCGGAGCCCCAGCATTTT

clone size: few
V gene: TRBV6-5
J gene: TRBJ2-1
D gene: .
CDR3 protein: CASSYTESAYNEQFF
CDR3 DNA: TGTGCCAGCAGTTATACGGAAAGTGCCTACAATGAGCAGTTCTTC

clone size: .
V gene: TRBV6-6
J gene: TRBJ2-5
D gene: TRBD2
CDR3 protein: CASGYSNRGRNQETQYF
CDR3 DNA: TGTGCCAGCGGTTACTCGAATCGCGGGAGAAACCAAGAGACCCAGTACTTC

clone size: few
V gene: TRBV29-1
J gene: TRBJ2-7
D gene: TRBD1
CDR3 protein: CSAAQRDRGYEQYF
CDR3 DNA: TGCAGCGCAGCTCAACGAGACAGGGGCTACGAGCAGTACTTC

clone size: many
V gene: TRBV29-1
J gene: TRBJ2-5
D gene: TRBD1
CDR3 protein: CSVVDRAYQETQYF
CDR3 DNA: TGCAGCGTTGTGGACAGGGCGTACCAAGAGACCCAGTACTTC

clone size: many
V gene: TRBV7-9
J gene: TRBJ2-1
D gene: .
CDR3 protein: CASSGRQDLLFF
CDR3 DNA: TGTGCCAGCAGCGGTCGACAGGACCTCTTGTTCTTC

clone size: many
V gene: TRBV28
J gene: TRBJ2-1
D gene: TRBD2
CDR3 protein: CASSSLRLAGMDEQFF
CDR3 DNA: TGTGCCAGCAGCTCTCTCCGACTAGCGGGGATGGATGAGCAGTTCTTC

clone size: many
V gene: TRBV6-2/TRBV6-3
J gene: TRBJ2-2
D gene: .
CDR3 protein: CASSRTATNTGELFF
CDR3 DNA: TGTGCCAGCAGTAGGACGGCCACGAACACCGGGGAGCTGTTTTTT

clone size: many
V gene: TRBV3-1
J gene: TRBJ1-2
D gene: .
CDR3 protein: CASSQGQGLFTF
CDR3 DNA: TGTGCCAGCAGCCAGGGGCAGGGTCTCTTTACCTTC

clone size: .
V gene: TRBV7-9
J gene: TRBJ2-2
D gene: .
CDR3 protein: CASGGSGHNTGELFF
CDR3 DNA: TGTGCCAGCGGGGGGAGCGGTCATAACACCGGGGAGCTGTTTTTT

clone size: many
V gene: TRBV13
J gene: TRBJ2-2
D gene: TRBD2
CDR3 protein: CASSYGIAGPGELFF
CDR3 DNA: TGTGCCAGCAGCTACGGAATAGCGGGGCCCGGGGAGCTGTTTTTT

clone size: .
V gene: TRBV5-6
J gene: TRBJ1-1
D gene: .
CDR3 protein: CASSSVLDTEAFF
CDR3 DNA: TGTGCCAGCAGCTCGGTTCTGGACACTGAAGCTTTCTTT

clone size: many
V gene: TRBV20-1
J gene: TRBJ2-7
D gene: .
CDR3 protein: CSARLTSEYEQYF
CDR3 DNA: TGCAGTGCTCGACTGACTAGTGAGTACGAGCAGTACTTC

clone size: many
V gene: TRBV4-3
J gene: TRBJ1-3
D gene: TRBD1
CDR3 protein: CASSQSTGNGNTIYF
CDR3 DNA: TGCGCCAGCAGCCAATCGACAGGGAATGGAAACACCATATATTTT

clone size: few
V gene: TRBV5-1
J gene: TRBJ1-3
D gene: .
CDR3 protein: CASSFDGSVGNTIYF
CDR3 DNA: TGCGCCAGCAGCTTTGACGGTTCAGTTGGAAACACCATATATTTT

clone size: many
V gene: TRBV30
J gene: TRBJ1-1
D gene: TRBD1
CDR3 protein: CAWKGGLNTEAFF
CDR3 DNA: TGTGCCTGGAAAGGGGGCCTGAACACTGAAGCTTTCTTT

clone size: .
V gene: TRBV9
J gene: TRBJ2-3
D gene: TRBD2
CDR3 protein: CASSPTGRGGNMADTQYF
CDR3 DNA: TGTGCCAGCAGCCCTACCGGGCGGGGGGGCAATATGGCAGATACGCAGTATTTT

clone size: few
V gene: TRBV12-3/TRBV12-4
J gene: TRBJ2-2
D gene: .
CDR3 protein: CASIGGKSTGELFF
CDR3 DNA: TGTGCCAGCATCGGCGGAAAGAGCACCGGGGAGCTGTTTTTT

clone size: .
V gene: TRBV30
J gene: TRBJ2-2
D gene: .
CDR3 protein: CAWRGGNTGELFF
CDR3 DNA: TGTGCCTGGAGGGGGGGAAACACCGGGGAGCTGTTTTTT

clone size: many
V gene: TRBV4-1
J gene: TRBJ2-4
D gene: .
CDR3 protein: CASSQDRGRNIQYF
CDR3 DNA: TGCGCCAGCAGCCAAGATAGAGGGAGAAACATTCAGTACTTC

clone size: .
V gene: TRBV6-6
J gene: TRBJ2-4
D gene: TRBD1
CDR3 protein: CASSYSIQGVSLAKNIQYF
CDR3 DNA: TGTGCCAGCAGTTACTCAATACAGGGGGTTTCACTAGCCAAAAACATTCAGTACTTC

clone size: few
V gene: TRBV7-8
J gene: TRBJ2-7
D gene: TRBD1
CDR3 protein: CASSFHGTEYSYEQYF
CDR3 DNA: TGTGCCAGCAGCTTTCACGGGACAGAGTACTCCTACGAGCAGTACTTC